This T cell receptor beta chain stems from a study of regulatory T cells in long-lasting Graves disease. Study results and caveats: Patients with persistent disease showed a bias toward TRBV28, TRBJ1-2 and TRBJ2-5. Persistent patients shared under 3,000 public clonotypes among themselves. Newly diagnosed patients shared fewer, at nearly 1,000.

Time point: newly diagnosed GD, antithyroid drugs for less than 3 months. RNA isolated from PBMCs was used to make the TCR library. Libraries of TCR beta came from iRepertoire HTBI primers plus Arm-PCR of CDR3 regions. TCRdb redid the calling of the multiplex PCR reads with MiXCR, one entry per CDR3 protein. This sample has more than 400,000 distinct CDR3 sequences; 15% to 20% occur once, and the top ten carry approximately 12%. The CDR3 has 14 amino acids. The germline CDR1 and CDR2 sequences are MNHEY and SVGEGT. J gave up 3 bases and V 6 bases, and 5 bases lay outside the gene matches. This clonotype occurred many times. Its target is not known. These data were also reused for a study on T cells in Graves' hyperthyroidism and ophthalmopathy.

The input for sequencing was peripheral blood mononuclear cells (PBMCs), taken at new diagnosis, from a patient treated with antithyroid drugs. V gene TRBV6-2 or TRBV6-3 combines with J gene TRBJ1-5, with TRBD1 matching over 7 bases. The receptor's source is a man aged 40-55 years with Graves disease. The CDR3 DNA follows: TGTGCCAGCAGAGGGGACAGCCCCAATCAGCCCCAGCATTTT. As protein: CASRGDSPNQPQHF.